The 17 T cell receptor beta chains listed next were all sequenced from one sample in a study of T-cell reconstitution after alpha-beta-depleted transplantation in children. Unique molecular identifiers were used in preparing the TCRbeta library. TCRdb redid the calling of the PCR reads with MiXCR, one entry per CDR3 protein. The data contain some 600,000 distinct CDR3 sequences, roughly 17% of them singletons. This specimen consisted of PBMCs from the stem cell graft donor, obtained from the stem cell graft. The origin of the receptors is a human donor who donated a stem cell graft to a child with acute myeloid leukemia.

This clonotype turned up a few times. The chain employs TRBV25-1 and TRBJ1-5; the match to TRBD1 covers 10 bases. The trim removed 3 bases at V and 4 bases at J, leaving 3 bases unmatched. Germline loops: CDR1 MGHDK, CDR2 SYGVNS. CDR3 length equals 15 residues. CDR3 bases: TGTGCCAGCAGTGAGGGGACAGGGGTAAATCAGCCCCAGCATTTT. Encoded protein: CASSEGTGVNQPQHF. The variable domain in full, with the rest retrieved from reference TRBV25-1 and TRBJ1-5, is EADIYQTPRYLVIGTGKKITLECSQTMGHDKMYWYQQDPGMELHLIHYSYGVNSTEKGDLSSESTVSRIRTEHFPLTLESARPSHTSQYLCASSEGTGVNQPQHFGDGTRLSIL.

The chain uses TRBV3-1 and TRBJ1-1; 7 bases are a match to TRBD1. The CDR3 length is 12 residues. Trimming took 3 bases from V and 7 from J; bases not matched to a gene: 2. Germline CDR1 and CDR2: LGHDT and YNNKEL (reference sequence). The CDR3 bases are TGTGCCAGCAGCCATACAGGGGTTGAAGCTTTCTTT. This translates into CASSHTGVEAFF.

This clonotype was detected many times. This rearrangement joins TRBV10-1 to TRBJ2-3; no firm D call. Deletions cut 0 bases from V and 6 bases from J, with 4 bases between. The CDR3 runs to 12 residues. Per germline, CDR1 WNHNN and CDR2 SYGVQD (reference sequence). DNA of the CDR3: TGCGCCAGCAGTGAGTCTCGGGATACGCAGTATTTT. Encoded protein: CASSESRDTQYF.

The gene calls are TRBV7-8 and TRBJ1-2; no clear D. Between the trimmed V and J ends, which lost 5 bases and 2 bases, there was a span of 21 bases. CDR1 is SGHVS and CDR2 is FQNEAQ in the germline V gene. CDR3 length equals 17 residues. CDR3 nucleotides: TGTGCCAGCAGCCCGAATCGTCGTTCTGGCCAGAACTATGGCTACACCTTC. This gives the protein CASSPNRRSGQNYGYTF.

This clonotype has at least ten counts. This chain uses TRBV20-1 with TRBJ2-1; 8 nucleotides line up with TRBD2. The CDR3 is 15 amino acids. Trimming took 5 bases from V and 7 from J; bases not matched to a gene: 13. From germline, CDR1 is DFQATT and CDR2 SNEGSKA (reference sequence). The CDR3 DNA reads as TGCAGTGCTTCTCCGGGGGGGACGGGGAGGAATGAGCAGTTCTTC. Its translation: CSASPGGTGRNEQFF.

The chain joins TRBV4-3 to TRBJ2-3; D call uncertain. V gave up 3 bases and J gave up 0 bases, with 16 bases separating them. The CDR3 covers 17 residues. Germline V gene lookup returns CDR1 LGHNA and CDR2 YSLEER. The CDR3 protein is CASSHRAHLTSTDTQYF. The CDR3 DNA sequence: TGCGCCAGCAGCCACCGGGCCCACCTAACTAGCACAGATACGCAGTATTTT.

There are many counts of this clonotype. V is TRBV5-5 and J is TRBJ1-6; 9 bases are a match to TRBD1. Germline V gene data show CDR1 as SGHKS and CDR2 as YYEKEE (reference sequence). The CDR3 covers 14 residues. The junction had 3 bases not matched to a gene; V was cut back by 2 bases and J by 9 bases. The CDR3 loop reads CASSLGQGISPLHF. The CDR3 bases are TGTGCCAGCAGCTTAGGACAGGGGATTTCACCCCTCCACTTT.

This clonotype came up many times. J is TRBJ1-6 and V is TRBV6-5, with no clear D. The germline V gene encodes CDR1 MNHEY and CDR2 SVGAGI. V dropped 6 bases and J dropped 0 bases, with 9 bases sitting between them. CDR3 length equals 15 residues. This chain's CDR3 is CASRAGGSYNSPLHF. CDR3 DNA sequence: TGTGCCAGCAGGGCCGGTGGCTCCTATAATTCACCCCTCCACTTT.

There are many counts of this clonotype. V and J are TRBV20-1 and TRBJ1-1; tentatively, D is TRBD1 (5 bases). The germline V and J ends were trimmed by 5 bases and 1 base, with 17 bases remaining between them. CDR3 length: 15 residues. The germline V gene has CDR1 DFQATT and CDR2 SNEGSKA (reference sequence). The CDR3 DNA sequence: TGCAGTGCTTTTAGCCGGGGCAGCACGAACACTGAAGCTTTCTTT. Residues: CSAFSRGSTNTEAFF.

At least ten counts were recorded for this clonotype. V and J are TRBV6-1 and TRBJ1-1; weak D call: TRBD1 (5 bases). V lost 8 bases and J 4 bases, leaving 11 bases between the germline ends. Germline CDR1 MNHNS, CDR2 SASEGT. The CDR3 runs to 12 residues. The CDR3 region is CASQLGGTEAFF. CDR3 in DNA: TGTGCCAGCCAACTCGGGGGCACTGAAGCTTTCTTT.

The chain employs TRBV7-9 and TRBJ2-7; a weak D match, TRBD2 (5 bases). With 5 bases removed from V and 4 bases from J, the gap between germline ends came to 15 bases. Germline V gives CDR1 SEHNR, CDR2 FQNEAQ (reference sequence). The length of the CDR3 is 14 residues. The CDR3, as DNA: TGTGCCAGCAGCCCCACGGGGAAGGTATACGAGCAGTACTTC. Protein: CASSPTGKVYEQYF.

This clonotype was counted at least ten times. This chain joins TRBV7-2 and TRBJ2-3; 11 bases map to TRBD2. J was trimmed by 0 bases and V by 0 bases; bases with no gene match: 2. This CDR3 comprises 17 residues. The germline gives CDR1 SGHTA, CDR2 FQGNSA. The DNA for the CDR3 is TGTGCCAGCAGCTTAGCCCCTAGCGGGGGGAGCACAGATACGCAGTATTTT. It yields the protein CASSLAPSGGSTDTQYF.

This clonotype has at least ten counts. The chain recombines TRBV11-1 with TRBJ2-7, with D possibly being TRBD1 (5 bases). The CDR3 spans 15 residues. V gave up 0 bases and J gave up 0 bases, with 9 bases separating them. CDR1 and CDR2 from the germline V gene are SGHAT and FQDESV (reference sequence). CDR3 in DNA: TGTGCCAGCAGCTTAGCGGGTGACAGCTCCTACGAGCAGTACTTC. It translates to CASSLAGDSSYEQYF.

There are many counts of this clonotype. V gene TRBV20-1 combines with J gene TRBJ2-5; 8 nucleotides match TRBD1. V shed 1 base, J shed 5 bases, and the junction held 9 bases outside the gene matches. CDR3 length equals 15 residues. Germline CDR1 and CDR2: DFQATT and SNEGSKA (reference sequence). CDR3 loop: CSARAPGQGQETQYF. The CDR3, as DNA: TGCAGTGCTAGAGCTCCCGGACAGGGTCAGGAGACCCAGTACTTC.

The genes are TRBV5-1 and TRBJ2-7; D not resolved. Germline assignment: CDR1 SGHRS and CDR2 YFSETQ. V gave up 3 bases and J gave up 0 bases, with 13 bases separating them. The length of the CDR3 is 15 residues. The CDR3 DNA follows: TGCGCCAGCAGCTCCGACCGATTCGGCTCCTACGAGCAGTACTTC. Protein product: CASSSDRFGSYEQYF. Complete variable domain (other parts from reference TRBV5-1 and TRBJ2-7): KAGVTQTPRYLIKTRGQQVTLSCSPISGHRSVSWYQQTPGQGLQFLFEYFSETQRNKGNFPGRFSGRQFSNSRSEMNVSTLELGDSALYLCASSSDRFGSYEQYFGPGTRLTVT.

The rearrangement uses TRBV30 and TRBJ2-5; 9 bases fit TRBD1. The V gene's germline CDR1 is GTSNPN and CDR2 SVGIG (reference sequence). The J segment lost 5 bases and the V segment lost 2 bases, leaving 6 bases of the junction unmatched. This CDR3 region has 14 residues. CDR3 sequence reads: CAWSHDRGVETQYF. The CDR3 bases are TGTGCCTGGAGTCACGACAGGGGGGTTGAGACCCAGTACTTC.

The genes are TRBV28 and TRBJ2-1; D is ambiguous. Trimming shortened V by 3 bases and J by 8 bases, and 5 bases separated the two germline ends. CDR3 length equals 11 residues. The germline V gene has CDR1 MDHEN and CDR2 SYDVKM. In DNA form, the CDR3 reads TGTGCCAGCAGTTTGAGGTATGAGCAGTTCTTC. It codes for CASSLRYEQFF.